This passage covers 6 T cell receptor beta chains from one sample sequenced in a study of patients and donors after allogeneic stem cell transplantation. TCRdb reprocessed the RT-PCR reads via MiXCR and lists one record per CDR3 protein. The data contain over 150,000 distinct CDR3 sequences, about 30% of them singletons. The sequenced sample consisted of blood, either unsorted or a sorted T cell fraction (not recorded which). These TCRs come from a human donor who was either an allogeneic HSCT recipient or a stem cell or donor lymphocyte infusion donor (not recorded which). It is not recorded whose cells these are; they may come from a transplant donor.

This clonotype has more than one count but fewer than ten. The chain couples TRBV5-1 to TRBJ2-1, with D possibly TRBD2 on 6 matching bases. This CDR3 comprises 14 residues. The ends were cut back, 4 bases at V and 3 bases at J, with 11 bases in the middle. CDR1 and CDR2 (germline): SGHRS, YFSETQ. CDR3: CASSPGTVYNEQFF. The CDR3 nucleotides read TGCGCCAGCAGCCCCGGGACTGTCTACAATGAGCAGTTCTTC.

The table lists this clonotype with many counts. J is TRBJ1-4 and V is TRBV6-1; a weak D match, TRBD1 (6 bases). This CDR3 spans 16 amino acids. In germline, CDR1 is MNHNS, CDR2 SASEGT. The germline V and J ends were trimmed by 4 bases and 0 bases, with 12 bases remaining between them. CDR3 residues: CASSGQVLATNEKLFF. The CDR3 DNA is TGTGCCAGCAGTGGACAGGTCCTTGCAACTAATGAAAAACTGTTTTTT.

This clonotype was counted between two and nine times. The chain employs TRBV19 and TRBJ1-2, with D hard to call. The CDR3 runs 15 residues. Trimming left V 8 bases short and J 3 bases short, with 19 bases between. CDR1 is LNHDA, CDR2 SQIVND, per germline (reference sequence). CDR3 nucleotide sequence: TGTGCCAGTCATTACCCAATGGGAAATGACTATGGCTACACCTTC. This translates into CASHYPMGNDYGYTF.

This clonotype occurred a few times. The CDR3 sequence is CASSLLAGAANTGELFF. The CDR3 bases are TGCGCCAGCAGCTTACTAGCGGGAGCCGCGAACACCGGGGAGCTGTTTTTT. The chain couples TRBV5-1 to TRBJ2-2, with TRBD2 identical over 11 bases. The CDR3 is made up of 17 amino acids. Unmatched junction bases numbered 3, after V lost 2 bases and J lost 0 bases. CDR1 and CDR2 (germline): SGHRS, YFSETQ. Variable domain in full (rest from reference TRBV5-1 and TRBJ2-2): KAGVTQTPRYLIKTRGQQVTLSCSPISGHRSVSWYQQTPGQGLQFLFEYFSETQRNKGNFPGRFSGRQFSNSRSEMNVSTLELGDSALYLCASSLLAGAANTGELFFGEGSRLTVL.

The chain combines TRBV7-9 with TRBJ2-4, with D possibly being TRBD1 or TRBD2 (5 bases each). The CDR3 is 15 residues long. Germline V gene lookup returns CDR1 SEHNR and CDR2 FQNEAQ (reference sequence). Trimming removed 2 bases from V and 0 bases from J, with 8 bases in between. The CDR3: CASSLPGTAKNIQYF. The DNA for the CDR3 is TGTGCCAGCAGCTTACCCGGGACAGCCAAAAACATTCAGTACTTC.

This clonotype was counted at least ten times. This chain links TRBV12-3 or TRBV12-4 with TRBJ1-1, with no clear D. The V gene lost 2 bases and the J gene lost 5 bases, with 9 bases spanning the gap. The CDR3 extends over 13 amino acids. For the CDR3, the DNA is TGTGCCAGCAGTTTATATATGGCAACTGAAGCTTTCTTT. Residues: CASSLYMATEAFF.